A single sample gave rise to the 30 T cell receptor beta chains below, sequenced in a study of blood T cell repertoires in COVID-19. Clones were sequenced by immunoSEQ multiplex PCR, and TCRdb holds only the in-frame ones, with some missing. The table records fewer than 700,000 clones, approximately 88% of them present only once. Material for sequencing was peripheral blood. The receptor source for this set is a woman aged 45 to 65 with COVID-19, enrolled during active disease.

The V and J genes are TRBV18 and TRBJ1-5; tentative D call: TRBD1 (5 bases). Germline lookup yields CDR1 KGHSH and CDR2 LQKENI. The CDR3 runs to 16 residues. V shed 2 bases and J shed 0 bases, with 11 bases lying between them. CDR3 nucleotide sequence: TGTGCCAGCTCACCAATGGGGCAGTATAGCAATCAGCCCCAGCATTTT. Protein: CASSPMGQYSNQPQHF.

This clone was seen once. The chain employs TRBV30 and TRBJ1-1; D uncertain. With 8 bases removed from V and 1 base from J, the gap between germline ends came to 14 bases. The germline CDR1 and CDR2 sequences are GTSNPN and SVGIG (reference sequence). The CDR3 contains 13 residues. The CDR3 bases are TGTGCCCGTACCTCGCGATCGAACACTGAAGCTTTCTTT. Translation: CARTSRSNTEAFF.

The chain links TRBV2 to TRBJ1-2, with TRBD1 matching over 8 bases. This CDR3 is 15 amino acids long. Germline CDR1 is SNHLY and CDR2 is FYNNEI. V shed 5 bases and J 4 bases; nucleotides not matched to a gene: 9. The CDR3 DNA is TGTGCCAGCAGTCCGGGGACAGGTAGTCGCTATGGCTACACCTTC. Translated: CASSPGTGSRYGYTF. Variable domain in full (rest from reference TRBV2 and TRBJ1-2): EPEVTQTPSHQVTQMGQEVILRCVPISNHLYFYWYRQILGQKVEFLVSFYNNEISEKSEIFDDQFSVERPDGSNFTLKIRSTKLEDSAMYFCASSPGTGSRYGYTFGSGTRLTVV.

The CDR3 reads CASSLRTGDNQPQHF. The DNA for the CDR3 is TGCGCCAGCAGCTTGAGGACAGGGGACAATCAGCCCCAGCATTTT. The V gene is TRBV5-1, the J gene TRBJ1-5; 9 bases align to TRBD1. V gave up 1 base and J gave up 3 bases; unmatched junction bases: 2. Germline loops: CDR1 SGHRS, CDR2 YFSETQ. The CDR3 spans 15 residues. Drawing the rest from reference TRBV5-1 and TRBJ1-5, the complete variable domain is KAGVTQTPRYLIKTRGQQVTLSCSPISGHRSVSWYQQTPGQGLQFLFEYFSETQRNKGNFPGRFSGRQFSNSRSEMNVSTLELGDSALYLCASSLRTGDNQPQHFGDGTRLSIL.

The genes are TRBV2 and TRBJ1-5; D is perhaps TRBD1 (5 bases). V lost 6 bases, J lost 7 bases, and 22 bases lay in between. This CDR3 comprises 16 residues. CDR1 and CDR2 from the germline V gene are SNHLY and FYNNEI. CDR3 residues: CASSFGGVGESQPQHF. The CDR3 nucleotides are TGTGCCAGCAGCTTCGGAGGGGTGGGGGAGTCACAGCCCCAGCATTTT.

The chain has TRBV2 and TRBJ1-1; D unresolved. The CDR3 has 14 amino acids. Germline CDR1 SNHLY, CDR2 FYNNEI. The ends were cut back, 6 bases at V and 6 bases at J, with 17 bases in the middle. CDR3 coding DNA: TGTGCCAGCAGGTACGATACGAACTCCGCTGAAGCTTTCTTT. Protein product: CASRYDTNSAEAFF.

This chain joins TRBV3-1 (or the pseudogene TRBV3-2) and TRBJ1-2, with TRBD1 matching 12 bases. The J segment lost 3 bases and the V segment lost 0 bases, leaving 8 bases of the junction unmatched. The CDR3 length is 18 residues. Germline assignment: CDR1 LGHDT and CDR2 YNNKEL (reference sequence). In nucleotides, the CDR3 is TGTGCCAGCAGCCAAGAGAGGGACAGGGGGCTGTTCCACTATGGCTACACCTTC. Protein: CASSQERDRGLFHYGYTF.

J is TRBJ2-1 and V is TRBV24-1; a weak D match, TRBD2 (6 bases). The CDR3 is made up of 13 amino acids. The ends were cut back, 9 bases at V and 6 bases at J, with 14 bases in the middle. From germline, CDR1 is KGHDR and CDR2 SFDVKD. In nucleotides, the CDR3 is TGTGCCACCTCCGGGACTCCAATCAATGAGCAGTTCTTC. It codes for CATSGTPINEQFF.

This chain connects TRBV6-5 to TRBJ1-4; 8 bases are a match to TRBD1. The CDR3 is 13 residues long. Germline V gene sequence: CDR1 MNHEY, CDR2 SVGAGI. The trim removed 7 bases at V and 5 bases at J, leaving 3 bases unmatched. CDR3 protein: CASKDRANEKLFF. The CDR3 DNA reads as TGTGCCAGCAAGGACAGGGCAAATGAAAAACTGTTTTTT.

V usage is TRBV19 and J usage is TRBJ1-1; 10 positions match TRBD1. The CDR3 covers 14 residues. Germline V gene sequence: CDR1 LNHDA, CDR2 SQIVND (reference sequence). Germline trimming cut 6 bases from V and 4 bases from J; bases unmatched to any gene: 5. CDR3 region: CASRRQGASTEAFF. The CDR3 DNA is TGTGCCAGTAGGAGACAGGGGGCAAGCACTGAAGCTTTCTTT.

The CDR3 coding sequence is TGTGCCAGCAGCTTAGTCGTAGCGGGGGACCTATCTGCCTACAATGAGCAGTTCTTC. Its translation is CASSLVVAGDLSAYNEQFF. The chain employs TRBV7-8 and TRBJ2-1, with TRBD2 matching 9 bases. The germline CDR1 and CDR2 sequences are SGHVS and FQNEAQ. The CDR3 has 19 amino acids. The ends lost 1 base at V and 2 bases at J; junction bases unmatched: 12.

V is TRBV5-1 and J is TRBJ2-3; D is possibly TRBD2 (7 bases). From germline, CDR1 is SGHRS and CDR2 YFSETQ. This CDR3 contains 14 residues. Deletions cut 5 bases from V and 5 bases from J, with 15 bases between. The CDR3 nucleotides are TGCGCCAGCAGACCGGGGGGCCCGGAAGATACGCAGTATTTT. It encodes CASRPGGPEDTQYF.

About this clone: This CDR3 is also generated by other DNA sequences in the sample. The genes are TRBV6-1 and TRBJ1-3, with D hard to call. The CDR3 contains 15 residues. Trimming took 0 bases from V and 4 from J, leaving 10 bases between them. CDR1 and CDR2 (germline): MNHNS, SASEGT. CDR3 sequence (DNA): TGTGCCAGCAGTGAAGCAGGAGGAGCAGGAAACACCATATATTTT. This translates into CASSEAGGAGNTIYF.

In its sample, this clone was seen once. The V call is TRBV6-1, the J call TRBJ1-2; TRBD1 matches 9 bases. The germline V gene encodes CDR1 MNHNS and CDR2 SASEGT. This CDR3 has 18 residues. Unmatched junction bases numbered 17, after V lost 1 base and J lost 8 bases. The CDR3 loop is CASSEDGNRGLISVGYTF. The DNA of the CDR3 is TGTGCCAGCAGTGAAGACGGAAACAGGGGGCTTATCTCCGTCGGCTACACCTTC.

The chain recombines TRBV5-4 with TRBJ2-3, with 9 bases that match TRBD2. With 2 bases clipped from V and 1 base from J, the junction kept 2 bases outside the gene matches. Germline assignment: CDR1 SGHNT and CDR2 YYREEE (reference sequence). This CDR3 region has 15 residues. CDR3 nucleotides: TGTGCCAGCAGCTTAAAGCGGGGGGGCACAGATACGCAGTATTTT. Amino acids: CASSLKRGGTDTQYF.

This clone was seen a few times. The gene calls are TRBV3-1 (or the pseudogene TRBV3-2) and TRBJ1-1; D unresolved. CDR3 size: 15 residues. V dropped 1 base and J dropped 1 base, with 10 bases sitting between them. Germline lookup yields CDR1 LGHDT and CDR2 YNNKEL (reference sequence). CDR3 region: CASSQGHGSNTEAFF. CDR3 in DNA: TGTGCCAGCAGCCAAGGTCACGGGTCGAACACTGAAGCTTTCTTT.

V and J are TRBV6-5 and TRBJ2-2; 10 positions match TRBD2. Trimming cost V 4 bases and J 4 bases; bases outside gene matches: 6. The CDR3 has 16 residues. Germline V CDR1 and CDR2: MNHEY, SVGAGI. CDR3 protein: CASSSQAGGITGELFF. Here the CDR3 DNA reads TGTGCCAGCAGTTCCCAAGCGGGGGGGATCACCGGGGAGCTGTTTTTT.

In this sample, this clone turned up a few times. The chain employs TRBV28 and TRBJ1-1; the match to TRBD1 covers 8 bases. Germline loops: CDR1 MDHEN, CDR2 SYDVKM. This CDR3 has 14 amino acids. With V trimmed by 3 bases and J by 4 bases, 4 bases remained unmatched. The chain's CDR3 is CASSFGTGATEAFF. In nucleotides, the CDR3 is TGTGCCAGCAGTTTCGGGACAGGAGCCACTGAAGCTTTCTTT.

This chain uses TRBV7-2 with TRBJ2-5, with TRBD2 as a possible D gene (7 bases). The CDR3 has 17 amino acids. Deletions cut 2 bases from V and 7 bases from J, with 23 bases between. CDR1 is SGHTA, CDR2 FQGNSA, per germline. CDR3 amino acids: CASSLIGGRGPEGTQYF. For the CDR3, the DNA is TGTGCCAGCAGCTTAATCGGGGGGCGGGGGCCGGAAGGGACCCAGTACTTC.

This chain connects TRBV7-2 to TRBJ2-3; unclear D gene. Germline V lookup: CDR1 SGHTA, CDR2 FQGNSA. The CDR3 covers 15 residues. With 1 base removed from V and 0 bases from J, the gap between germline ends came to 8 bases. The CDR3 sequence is CASSLEEFSTDTQYF. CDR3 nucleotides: TGTGCCAGCAGCTTAGAGGAGTTTAGCACAGATACGCAGTATTTT.

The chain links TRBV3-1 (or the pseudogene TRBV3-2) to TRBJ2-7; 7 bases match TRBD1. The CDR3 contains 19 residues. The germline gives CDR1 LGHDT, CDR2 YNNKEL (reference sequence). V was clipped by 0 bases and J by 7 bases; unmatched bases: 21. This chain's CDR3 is CASSQEGGTVTKGLREQYF. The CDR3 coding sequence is TGTGCCAGCAGCCAAGAAGGTGGGACAGTAACTAAAGGTCTTCGGGAGCAGTACTTC.

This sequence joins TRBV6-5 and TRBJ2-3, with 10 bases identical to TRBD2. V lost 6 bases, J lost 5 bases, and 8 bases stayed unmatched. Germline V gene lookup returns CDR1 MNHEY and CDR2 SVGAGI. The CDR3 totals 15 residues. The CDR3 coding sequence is TGTGCCAGCAGCATACTAGCGGGGCGGGGAGATACGCAGTATTTT. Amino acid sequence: CASSILAGRGDTQYF.

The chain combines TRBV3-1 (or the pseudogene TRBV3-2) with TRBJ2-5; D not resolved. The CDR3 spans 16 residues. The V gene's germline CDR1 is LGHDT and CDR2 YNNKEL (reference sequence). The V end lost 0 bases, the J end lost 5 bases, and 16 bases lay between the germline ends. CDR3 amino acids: CASSQEVAGLRETQYF. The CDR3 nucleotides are TGTGCCAGCAGCCAAGAAGTGGCAGGCCTACGGGAGACCCAGTACTTC.

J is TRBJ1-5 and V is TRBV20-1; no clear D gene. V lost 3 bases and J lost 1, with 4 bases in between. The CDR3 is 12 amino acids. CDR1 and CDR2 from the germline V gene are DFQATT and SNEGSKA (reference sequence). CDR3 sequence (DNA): TGCAGTGCTAGTCGGAGCAATCAGCCCCAGCATTTT. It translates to CSASRSNQPQHF.

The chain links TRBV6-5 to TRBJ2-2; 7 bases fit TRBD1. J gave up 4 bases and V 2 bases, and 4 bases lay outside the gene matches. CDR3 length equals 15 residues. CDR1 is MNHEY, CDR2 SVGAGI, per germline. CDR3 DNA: TGTGCCAGCAGTTACGAGGGGGCCCTCACCGGGGAGCTGTTTTTT. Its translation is CASSYEGALTGELFF.

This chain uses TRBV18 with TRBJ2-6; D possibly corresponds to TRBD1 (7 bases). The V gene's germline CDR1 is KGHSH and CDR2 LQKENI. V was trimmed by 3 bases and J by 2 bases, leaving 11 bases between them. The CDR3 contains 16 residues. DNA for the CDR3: TGTGCCAGCTCACCCCCAGGGGGGCCTGGGGCCAACGTCCTGACTTTC. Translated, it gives CASSPPGGPGANVLTF.

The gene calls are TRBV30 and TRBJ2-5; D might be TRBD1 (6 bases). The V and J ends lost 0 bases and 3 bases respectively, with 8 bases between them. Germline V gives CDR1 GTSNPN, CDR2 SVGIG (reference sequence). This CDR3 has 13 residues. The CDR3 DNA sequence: TGTGCCTGGAGTGTAAAGGGGGAAGAGACCCAGTACTTC. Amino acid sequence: CAWSVKGEETQYF.

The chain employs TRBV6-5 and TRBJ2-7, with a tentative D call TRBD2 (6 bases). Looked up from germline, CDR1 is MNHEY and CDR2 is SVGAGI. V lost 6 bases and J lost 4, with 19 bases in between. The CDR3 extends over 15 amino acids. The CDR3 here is CASSRPGLGRYEQYF. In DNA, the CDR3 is TGTGCCAGCAGCCGGCCGGGACTTGGACGATACGAGCAGTACTTC.

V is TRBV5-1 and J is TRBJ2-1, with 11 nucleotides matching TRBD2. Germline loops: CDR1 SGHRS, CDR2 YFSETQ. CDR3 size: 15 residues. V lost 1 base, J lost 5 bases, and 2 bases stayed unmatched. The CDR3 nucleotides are TGCGCCAGCAGCTTGCTAGCGGGGGGCGACAATGAGCAGTTCTTC. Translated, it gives CASSLLAGGDNEQFF. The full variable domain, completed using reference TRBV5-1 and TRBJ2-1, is KAGVTQTPRYLIKTRGQQVTLSCSPISGHRSVSWYQQTPGQGLQFLFEYFSETQRNKGNFPGRFSGRQFSNSRSEMNVSTLELGDSALYLCASSLLAGGDNEQFFGPGTRLTVL.

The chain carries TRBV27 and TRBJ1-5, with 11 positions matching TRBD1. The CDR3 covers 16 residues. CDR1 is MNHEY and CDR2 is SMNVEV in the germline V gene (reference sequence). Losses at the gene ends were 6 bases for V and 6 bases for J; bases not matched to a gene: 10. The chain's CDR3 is CASSPRTGGFRQPQHF. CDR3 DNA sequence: TGTGCCAGCAGCCCCAGGACAGGGGGCTTCCGTCAGCCCCAGCATTTT.